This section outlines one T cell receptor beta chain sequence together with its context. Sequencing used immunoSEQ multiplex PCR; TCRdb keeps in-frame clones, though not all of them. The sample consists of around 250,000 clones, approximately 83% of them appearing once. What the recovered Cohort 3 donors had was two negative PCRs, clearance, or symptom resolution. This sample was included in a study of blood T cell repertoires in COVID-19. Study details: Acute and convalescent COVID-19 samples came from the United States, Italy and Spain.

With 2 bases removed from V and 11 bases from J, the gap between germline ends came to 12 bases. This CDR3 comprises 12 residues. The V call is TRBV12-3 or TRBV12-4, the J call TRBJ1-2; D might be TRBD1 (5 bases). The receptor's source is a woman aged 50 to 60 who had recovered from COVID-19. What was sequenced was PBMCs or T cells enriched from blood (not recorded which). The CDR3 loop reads CASSLYRSPYTF. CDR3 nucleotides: TGTGCCAGCAGTTTATACAGGAGCCCTTACACCTTC.